Listed below are T cell receptor beta chains from one sample, sequenced in a study of blood T cell repertoires in COVID-19. The assay was immunoSEQ multiplex PCR, and TCRdb's table has in-frame clones only and misses some. The data contain approximately 170,000 clones, about 83% of them singletons. Sequencing used PBMCs or T cells enriched from blood (not recorded which). Receptors were obtained from a woman aged 50 to 60 in a cohort exposed to, infected with or recovered from COVID-19 (not recorded which). Both conserved end residues are part of each CDR3. A D gene is named only where the DNA matches it firmly. Clone size is not always given. Where it is, it says once, few, many or a class for expanded clones.

>17|TRBJ2-1|.|TRBV7-2|TRBD2
TGTGCCAGCAGCTTAGTTACTAGCGGGGGGACTTACTATGAGCAGTTCTTC
CASSLVTSGGTYYEQFF
>16|TRBJ1-4|.|TRBV5-1|TRBD1
TGCGCCAGCAGCTTAAATTTACAGGGGGATAATGAAAAACTGTTTTTT
CASSLNLQGDNEKLFF
>14|TRBJ2-5|few|TRBV14|.
TGTGCCAGCAGCGATTACAGGGGGGGAGAGACCCAGTACTTC
CASSDYRGGETQYF
>14|TRBJ2-2|few|TRBV11-2|.
TGTGCCAGCAGCTTAGCGGGAAACGCCGGGGAGCTGTTTTTT
CASSLAGNAGELFF
>15|TRBJ1-1|once|TRBV5-5|.
TGTGCCAGCACCCCCCTCGACTTTATGAACACTGAAGCTTTCTTT
CASTPLDFMNTEAFF
>13|TRBJ1-1|.|TRBV25-1|.
TGTGCCAGCGCCTACGGGGGTCGGACTGAAGCTTTCTTT
CASAYGGRTEAFF
>16|TRBJ1-4|.|TRBV5-4|TRBD1
TGTGCCAGCAGCCCGGGACAGATGACAACTAATGAAAAACTGTTTTTT
CASSPGQMTTNEKLFF
>15|TRBJ1-3|.|TRBV11-2|.
TGTGCCAGCAGCTTAGCCGCAGGGGTAGGAAACACCATATATTTT
CASSLAAGVGNTIYF
>16|TRBJ2-7|.|TRBV3-1/TRBV3-2|.
TGTGCCAGCAGCCAAGTGGGAGGGGGGAGCTCCTACGAGCAGTACTTC
CASSQVGGGSSYEQYF
>13|TRBJ2-5|.|TRBV5-1|.
TGCGCCAGCAGAAGAATCGGAGAAGAGACCCAGTACTTC
CASRRIGEETQYF
>16|TRBJ1-1|few|TRBV19|TRBD1
TGTGCCAGCCATCCAGTAACTTCGACAGGGGTAGGCACAGCTTTCTTT
CASHPVTSTGVGTAFF
>12|TRBJ1-1|.|TRBV6-5|.
TGTGCCAGCAGTCTTACTGGGGGCGAAGCTTTCTTT
CASSLTGGEAFF
>13|TRBJ2-5|.|TRBV7-2|.
TGTGCCAGCAGCCCCGGACAAGTGGAGACCCAGTACTTC
CASSPGQVETQYF
>13|TRBJ1-3|.|TRBV5-1|.
TGCGCCAGCAGCTTGGCCGTAGGAAACACCATATATTTT
CASSLAVGNTIYF
>14|TRBJ2-5|.|TRBV29-1|.
TGCAGCGTTGACCCCCCCGGCCGGGAGGAGACCCAGTACTTC
CSVDPPGREETQYF
>12|TRBJ1-1|once|TRBV29-1|.
TGCAGCGTTGAAGATTCAGGGGATGAAGCTTTCTTT
CSVEDSGDEAFF
>11|TRBJ1-2|once|TRBV28|.
TGTGCCAGCAGTTCTGACATGGGCTACACCTTC
CASSSDMGYTF
>11|TRBJ2-5|.|TRBV30|.
TGTGCCTGGGGGGGGCGAGAGACCCAGTACTTC
CAWGGRETQYF
>14|TRBJ2-7|.|TRBV19|TRBD2
TGTGCCAGTAGTCAGGGACTAGCGGAATACGAGCAGTACTTC
CASSQGLAEYEQYF
>16|TRBJ1-3|few|TRBV4-1|.
TGCGCCAGCAGCCATCCCGGGACAACCTCTGGAAACACCATATATTTT
CASSHPGTTSGNTIYF
>13|TRBJ2-5|.|TRBV3-1/TRBV3-2|.
TGTGCCAGCAGCCTTCTCTCCCAGATAACCCAGTACTTC
CASSLLSQITQYF
>14|TRBJ2-7|.|TRBV19|.
TGTGCCAGTAGTCCGGCCACAGGCACCTACGAGCAGTACTTC
CASSPATGTYEQYF
>14|TRBJ1-2|.|TRBV19|TRBD1
TGTGCCAGTAGTGCGTCGGGACAGAACTATGGCTACACCTTC
CASSASGQNYGYTF
>16|TRBJ2-2|.|TRBV24-1|.
TGTGCCACCAGTGAGACCGGGACACCCCGCACCGGGGAGCTGTTTTTT
CATSETGTPRTGELFF
>15|TRBJ2-2|.|TRBV7-2|.
TGTGCCAGCAGCCCTCTACGGGGTTACACCGGGGAGCTGTTTTTT
CASSPLRGYTGELFF
>14|TRBJ2-5|.|TRBV7-8|.
TGTGCCAGCAGCTCCCCGGCGGGAAAAGAGACCCAGTACTTC
CASSSPAGKETQYF